The rows below give T cell receptor beta chains drawn from one sample of a study of identical twins. TCRdb fed the 5' RACE reads into MiXCR, producing one record per CDR3 protein. The data hold 460,000 or so distinct CDR3 sequences, with approximately 15% observed a single time. The same sample was also studied in work on yellow fever vaccine responses in identical twins.

The specimen sequenced was CD4+ T cells sorted from blood. These receptors were obtained from a woman younger than 30 in good health. Both conserved end residues are part of each CDR3. D genes are given only for firm matches. Size is omitted from some rows. Given values are once, few, many or a class for expanded clones.

D gene	clone size	V gene	J gene	CDR3 protein	CDR3 DNA
NA	many	TRBV4-2	TRBJ1-5	CASSQDIEQPQHF	TGTGCCAGCAGCCAAGATATCGAACAGCCCCAGCATTTT
TRBD2	NA	TRBV28	TRBJ2-2	CASSPLGGGLAVHRELFF	TGTGCCAGCAGTCCTTTAGGGGGGGGACTAGCGGTTCACCGGGAGCTGTTTTTT
TRBD1	NA	TRBV6-2/TRBV6-3	TRBJ2-3	CASSTTGANTDTQYF	TGTGCCAGCAGCACTACAGGGGCCAACACAGATACGCAGTATTTT
NA	few	TRBV29-1	TRBJ2-7	CSVGQGGVSNEQYF	TGCAGCGTTGGGCAGGGGGGTGTTAGTAACGAGCAGTACTTC
TRBD2	few	TRBV4-3	TRBJ2-3	CASSQDKREGMTDTQYF	TGCGCCAGCAGCCAAGATAAGCGGGAGGGTATGACAGATACGCAGTATTTT
TRBD1	few	TRBV20-1	TRBJ2-7	CSAGTGSSAREQYF	TGCAGTGCTGGGACAGGGAGCTCGGCTCGGGAGCAGTACTTC
NA	NA	TRBV13	TRBJ2-1	CASSWGEKAVWTYNEQFF	TGTGCCAGCAGCTGGGGGGAAAAAGCGGTGTGGACCTACAATGAGCAGTTCTTC
NA	NA	TRBV28	TRBJ2-5	CASREIGTKETQYF	TGTGCCAGCAGGGAAATAGGTACCAAAGAGACCCAGTACTTC
NA	NA	TRBV6-1	TRBJ2-2	CASTLRDTPNTGELFF	TGTGCCAGCACCCTCCGGGACACCCCGAACACCGGGGAGCTGTTTTTT
NA	many	TRBV7-9	TRBJ2-3	CASRRGSTDTQYF	TGTGCCAGCAGACGAGGGAGCACAGATACGCAGTATTTT
NA	NA	TRBV5-1	TRBJ2-5	CASSLQEGRETQYF	TGCGCCAGCAGCCTGCAGGAAGGCAGAGAGACCCAGTACTTC
NA	NA	TRBV7-2	TRBJ2-1	CASSLGAQFYNEQFF	TGTGCCAGCAGCTTAGGGGCCCAATTTTACAATGAGCAGTTCTTC
NA	few	TRBV21-1	TRBJ1-6	CASSSRHSPLHF	TGTGCCAGCAGCAGTAGGCATTCACCCCTCCACTTT
TRBD2	NA	TRBV12-3/TRBV12-4	TRBJ2-1	CASSSTSGSGGHEQFF	TGTGCCAGCAGTTCGACTAGCGGGAGTGGGGGGCATGAGCAGTTCTTC
TRBD1	few	TRBV20-1	TRBJ2-3	CSARDPRGLSRYF	TGCAGTGCTAGAGATCCGAGGGGGCTTTCGCGGTATTTT
NA	NA	TRBV20-1	TRBJ2-3	CSARARTAGTDTQYF	TGCAGTGCTAGGGCTCGGACAGCGGGCACAGATACGCAGTATTTT
TRBD2	NA	TRBV6-2/TRBV6-3	TRBJ2-1	CASSWALAGKYNEQFF	TGTGCCAGCAGTTGGGCTCTAGCGGGAAAATACAATGAGCAGTTCTTC
TRBD2	NA	TRBV27	TRBJ2-3	CASSLFPSGRGEDTQYF	TGTGCCAGCAGTTTATTCCCTAGCGGGAGAGGAGAGGATACGCAGTATTTT
NA	few	TRBV12-3/TRBV12-4	TRBJ1-2	CASSSDGGLRYGYTF	TGTGCCAGCAGTTCCGATGGAGGCCTACGCTATGGCTACACCTTC
NA	few	TRBV15	TRBJ2-7	CATSRGPNYEQYF	TGTGCCACCAGCAGAGGACCAAACTACGAGCAGTACTTC